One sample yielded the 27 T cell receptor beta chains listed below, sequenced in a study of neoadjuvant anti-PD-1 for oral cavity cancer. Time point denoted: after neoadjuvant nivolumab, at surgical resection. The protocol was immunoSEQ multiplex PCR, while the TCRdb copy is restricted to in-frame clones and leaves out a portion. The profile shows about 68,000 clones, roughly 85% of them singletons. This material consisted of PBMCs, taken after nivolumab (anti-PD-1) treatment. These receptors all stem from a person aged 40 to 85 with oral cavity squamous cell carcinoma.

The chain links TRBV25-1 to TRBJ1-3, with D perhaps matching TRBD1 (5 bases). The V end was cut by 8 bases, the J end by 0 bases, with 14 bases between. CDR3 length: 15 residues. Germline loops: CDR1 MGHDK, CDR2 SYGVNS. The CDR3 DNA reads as TGTGCCAGCGGCTTGGGGGGACTCTCTGGAAACACCATATATTTT. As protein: CASGLGGLSGNTIYF.

As DNA, the CDR3 is TGCGCCAGCAGCCGACAGGTTTTGGATGGCTACACCTTC. Its translation is CASSRQVLDGYTF. The chain recombines TRBV4-1 with TRBJ1-2, with D perhaps matching TRBD1 (6 bases). The CDR3 sequence is 13 residues long. From germline, CDR1 is MGHRA and CDR2 YSYEKL. V lost 4 bases to trimming and J lost 6 bases, with 12 bases between them.

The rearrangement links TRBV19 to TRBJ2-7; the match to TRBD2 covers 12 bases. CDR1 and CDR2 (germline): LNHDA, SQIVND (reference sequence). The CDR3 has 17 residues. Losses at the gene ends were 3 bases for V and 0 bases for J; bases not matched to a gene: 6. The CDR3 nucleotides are TGTGCCAGTAGTATCGGACTAGCGGGAAGGAGCTCCTACGAGCAGTACTTC. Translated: CASSIGLAGRSSYEQYF.

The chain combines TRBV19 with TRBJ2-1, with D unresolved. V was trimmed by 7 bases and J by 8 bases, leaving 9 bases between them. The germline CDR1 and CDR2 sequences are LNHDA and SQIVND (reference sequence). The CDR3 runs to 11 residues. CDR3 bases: TGTGCCAGTACCGGTTTCGATGAGCAGTTCTTC. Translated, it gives CASTGFDEQFF.

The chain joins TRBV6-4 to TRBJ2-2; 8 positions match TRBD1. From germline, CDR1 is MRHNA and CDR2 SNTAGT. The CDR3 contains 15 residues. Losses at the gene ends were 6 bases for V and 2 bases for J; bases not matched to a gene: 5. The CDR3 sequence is CASRKGTGNTGELFF. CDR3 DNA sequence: TGTGCCAGCAGAAAAGGGACAGGCAACACCGGGGAGCTGTTTTTT.

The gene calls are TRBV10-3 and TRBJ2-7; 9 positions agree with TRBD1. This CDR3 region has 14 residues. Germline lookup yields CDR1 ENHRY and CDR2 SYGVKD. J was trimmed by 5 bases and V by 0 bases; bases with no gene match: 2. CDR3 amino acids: CAISESDRGHEQYF. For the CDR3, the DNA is TGTGCCATCAGTGAGTCGGACAGGGGCCACGAGCAGTACTTC.

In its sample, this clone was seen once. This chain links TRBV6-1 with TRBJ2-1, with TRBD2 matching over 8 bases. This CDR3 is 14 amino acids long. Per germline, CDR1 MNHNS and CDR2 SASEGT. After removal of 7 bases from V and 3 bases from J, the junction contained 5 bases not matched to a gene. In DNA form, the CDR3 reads TGTGCCAGCATCCTAGCGGGCCGCTACAATGAGCAGTTCTTC. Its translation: CASILAGRYNEQFF.

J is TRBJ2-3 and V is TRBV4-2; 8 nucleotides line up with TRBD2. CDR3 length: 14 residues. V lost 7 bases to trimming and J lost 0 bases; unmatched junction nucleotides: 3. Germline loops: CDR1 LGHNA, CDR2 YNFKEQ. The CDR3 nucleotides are TGTGCCAGCAAGCGGGAGCAGAGCACAGATACGCAGTATTTT. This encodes CASKREQSTDTQYF.

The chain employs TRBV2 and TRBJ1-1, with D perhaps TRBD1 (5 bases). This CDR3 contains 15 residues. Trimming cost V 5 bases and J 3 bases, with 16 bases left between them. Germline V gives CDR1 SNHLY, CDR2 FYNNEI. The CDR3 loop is CASSLPRGLYTEAFF. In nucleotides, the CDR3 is TGTGCCAGCAGTTTACCTCGGGGCCTCTACACTGAAGCTTTCTTT.

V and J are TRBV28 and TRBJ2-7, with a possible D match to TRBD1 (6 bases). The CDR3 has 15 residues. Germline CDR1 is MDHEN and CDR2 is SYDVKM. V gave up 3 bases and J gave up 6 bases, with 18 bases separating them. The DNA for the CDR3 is TGTGCCAGCAGTTTTCGGCCAGGGGCTTTTGGCGAGCAGTACTTC. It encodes CASSFRPGAFGEQYF.

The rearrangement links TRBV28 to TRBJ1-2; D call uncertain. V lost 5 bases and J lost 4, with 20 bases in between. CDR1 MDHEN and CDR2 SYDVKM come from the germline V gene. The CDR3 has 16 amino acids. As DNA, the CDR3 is TGTGCCAGCAGTCCCCCCCCGGGAGACTTACCCTATGGCTACACCTTC. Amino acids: CASSPPPGDLPYGYTF.

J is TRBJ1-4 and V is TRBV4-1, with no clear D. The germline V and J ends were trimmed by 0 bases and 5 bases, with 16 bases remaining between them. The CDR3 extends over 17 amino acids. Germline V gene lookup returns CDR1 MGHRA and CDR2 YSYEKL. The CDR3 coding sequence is TGCGCCAGCAGCCAAGAAGGAGTGGCAAGGACGAATGAAAAACTGTTTTTT. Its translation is CASSQEGVARTNEKLFF.

The CDR3 region has the DNA TGCAGTGCTAGAACTCGGCGGGGCTACACCTTC. It encodes CSARTRRGYTF. The V gene is TRBV20-1, the J gene TRBJ1-2; D remains ambiguous. CDR1 is DFQATT, CDR2 SNEGSKA, per germline (reference sequence). CDR3 length: 11 amino acids. V shed 2 bases and J shed 8 bases, with 9 bases lying between them.

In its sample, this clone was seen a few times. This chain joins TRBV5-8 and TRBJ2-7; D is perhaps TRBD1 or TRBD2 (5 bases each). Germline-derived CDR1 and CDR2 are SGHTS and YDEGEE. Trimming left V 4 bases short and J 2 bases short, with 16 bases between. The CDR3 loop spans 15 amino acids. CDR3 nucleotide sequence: TGTGCCAGCAGCGATCGGGACCCGGACGCCTACGAGCAGTACTTC. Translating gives CASSDRDPDAYEQYF.

CDR3 sequence: CASKDSGPGELFF. Written as DNA, the CDR3 is TGTGCCAGCAAGGATTCCGGCCCCGGGGAGCTGTTTTTT. The chain is built from TRBV7-9 and TRBJ2-2; D unresolved. This CDR3 spans 13 amino acids. Germline V gene sequence: CDR1 SEHNR, CDR2 FQNEAQ (reference sequence). The V end was cut by 7 bases, the J end by 6 bases, with 12 bases between.

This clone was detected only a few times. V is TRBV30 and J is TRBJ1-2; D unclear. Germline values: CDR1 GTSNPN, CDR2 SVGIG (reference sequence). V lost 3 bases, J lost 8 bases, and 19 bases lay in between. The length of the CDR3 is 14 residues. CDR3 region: CAWRRVLLDSGYTF. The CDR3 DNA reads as TGTGCCTGGAGACGGGTCCTTCTTGACTCCGGCTACACCTTC.

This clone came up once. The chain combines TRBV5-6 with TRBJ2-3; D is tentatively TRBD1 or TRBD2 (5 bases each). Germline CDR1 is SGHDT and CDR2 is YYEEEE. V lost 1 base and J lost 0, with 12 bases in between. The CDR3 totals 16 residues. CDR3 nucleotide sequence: TGTGCCAGCAGCTTGTTGGGACCCTATAGCACAGATACGCAGTATTTT. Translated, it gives CASSLLGPYSTDTQYF.

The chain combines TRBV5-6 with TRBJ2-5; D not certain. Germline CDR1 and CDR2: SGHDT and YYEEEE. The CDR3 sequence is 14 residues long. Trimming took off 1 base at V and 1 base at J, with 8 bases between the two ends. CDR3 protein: CASSLTRSQETQYF. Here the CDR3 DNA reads TGTGCCAGCAGCTTGACCAGGTCCCAAGAGACCCAGTACTTC.

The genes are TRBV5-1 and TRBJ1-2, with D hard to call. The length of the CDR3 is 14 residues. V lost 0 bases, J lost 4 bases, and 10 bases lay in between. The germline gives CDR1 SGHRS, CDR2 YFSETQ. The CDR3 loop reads CASSLDGVAYGYTF. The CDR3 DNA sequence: TGCGCCAGCAGCTTGGACGGGGTCGCCTATGGCTACACCTTC.

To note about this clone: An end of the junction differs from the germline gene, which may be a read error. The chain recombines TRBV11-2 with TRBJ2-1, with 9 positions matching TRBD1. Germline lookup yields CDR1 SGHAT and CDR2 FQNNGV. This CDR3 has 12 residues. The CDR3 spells CATSRDRASQVF. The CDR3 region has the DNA TGTGCCACATCCCGGGACAGGGCTAGCCAAGTCTTC.

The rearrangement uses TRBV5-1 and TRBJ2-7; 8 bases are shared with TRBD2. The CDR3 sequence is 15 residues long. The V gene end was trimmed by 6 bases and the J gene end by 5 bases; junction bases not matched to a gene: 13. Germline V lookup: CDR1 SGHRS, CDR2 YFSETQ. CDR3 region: CASKTSVRSGDEQYF. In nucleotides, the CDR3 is TGCGCCAGCAAGACTAGCGTACGTTCTGGCGACGAGCAGTACTTC.

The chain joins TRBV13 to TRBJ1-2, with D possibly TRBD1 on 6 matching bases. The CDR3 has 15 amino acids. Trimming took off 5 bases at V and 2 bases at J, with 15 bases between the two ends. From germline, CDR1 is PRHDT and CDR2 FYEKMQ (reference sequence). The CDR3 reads CASSALIQGNYGYTF. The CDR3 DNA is TGTGCCAGCAGCGCCCTGATCCAGGGGAACTATGGCTACACCTTC.

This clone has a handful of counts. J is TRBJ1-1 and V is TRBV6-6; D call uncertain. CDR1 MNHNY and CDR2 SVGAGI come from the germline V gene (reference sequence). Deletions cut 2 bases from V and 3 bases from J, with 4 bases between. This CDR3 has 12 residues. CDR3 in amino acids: CASSYGDTEAFF. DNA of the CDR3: TGTGCCAGCAGTTACGGGGACACTGAAGCTTTCTTT.

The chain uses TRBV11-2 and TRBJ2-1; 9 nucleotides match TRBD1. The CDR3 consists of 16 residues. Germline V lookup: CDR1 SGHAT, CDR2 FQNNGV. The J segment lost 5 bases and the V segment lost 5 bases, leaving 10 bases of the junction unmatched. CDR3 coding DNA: TGTGCCAGCAGCCCCCTACAGGGGGCAGGGCACAATGAGCAGTTCTTC. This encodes CASSPLQGAGHNEQFF.

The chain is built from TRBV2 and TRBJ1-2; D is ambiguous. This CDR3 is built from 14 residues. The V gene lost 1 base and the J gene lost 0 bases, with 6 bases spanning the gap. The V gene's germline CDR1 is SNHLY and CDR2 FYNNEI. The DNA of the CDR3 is TGTGCCAGCAGTGAAGAGGGATCTAACTATGGCTACACCTTC. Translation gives CASSEEGSNYGYTF.

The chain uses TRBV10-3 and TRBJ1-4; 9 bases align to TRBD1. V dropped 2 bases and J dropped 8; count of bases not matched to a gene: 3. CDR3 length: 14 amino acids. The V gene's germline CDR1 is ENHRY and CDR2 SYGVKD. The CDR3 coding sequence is TGTGCCATCAGTGAGGGACAGGGGAACGAAAAACTGTTTTTT. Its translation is CAISEGQGNEKLFF.

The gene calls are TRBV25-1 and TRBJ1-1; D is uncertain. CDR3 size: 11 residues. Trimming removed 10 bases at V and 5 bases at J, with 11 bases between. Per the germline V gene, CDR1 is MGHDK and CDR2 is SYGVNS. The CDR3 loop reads CATSQMTEAFF. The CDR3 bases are TGTGCCACCTCCCAAATGACTGAAGCTTTCTTT.